These T cell receptor beta chains were read from a single sample in a study of T-cell memory formation after mild COVID-19. MiXCR, run by TCRdb on the 5' RACE reads, gives a single entry per CDR3 protein. The data hold tens of thousands of distinct CDR3 sequences, with under 7.5% observed a single time. Sequencing was done on a sample of PBMCs or a T cell subset sorted from them (not recorded which). Source of these receptors: a man younger than 35 who had mild COVID-19 (a few samples of this study predate the infection). Cell type and time point are not known. The CDR3 runs from the conserved cysteine through the conserved F or W. The D gene is left open where the match is weak. Clone sizes are given selectively: once, few, many, or a class where the clone is expanded.

v_gene	abundance	d_gene	j_gene	CDR3nt	CDR3aa
TRBV7-9	few	TRBD1	TRBJ1-2	TGTGCCAGCAGCTCCCGGACAGGGGATGGCTACACCTTC	CASSSRTGDGYTF
TRBV4-3	.	TRBD1	TRBJ1-2	TGCGCCAGCAGCCGAGACAGGGATTTCTATGGCTACACCTTC	CASSRDRDFYGYTF
TRBV5-1	medium-sized	TRBD2	TRBJ2-1	TGCGCCAGCAGCTTGAGGTCGGGGGGGGCCGTTGGTGAGCAGTTCTTC	CASSLRSGGAVGEQFF
TRBV24-1	many	.	TRBJ2-1	TGTGCCACCAGTGATTTTAGACATCCCTACAATGAGCAGTTCTTC	CATSDFRHPYNEQFF
TRBV7-3	few	TRBD1	TRBJ1-2	TGTGCCAGCAGCCAGACAGGGAAGGATGGCTACACCTTC	CASSQTGKDGYTF
TRBV3-1	.	.	TRBJ1-4	TGTGCCAGCAGCCCTCAGGAGGCTACTAATGAAAAACTGTTTTTT	CASSPQEATNEKLFF
TRBV6-2/TRBV6-3	few	TRBD1	TRBJ1-1	TGTGCCAGCACCCAGCAGGGGGGCAACACTGAAGCTTTCTTT	CASTQQGGNTEAFF
TRBV4-3	medium-sized	TRBD2	TRBJ2-3	TGCGCCAGCAGCCAAGAAAGCGGGGCCCGCACAGATACGCAGTATTTT	CASSQESGARTDTQYF
TRBV9	few	TRBD2	TRBJ2-5	TGTGCCAGCAGCGAACATAGCGGGGGAGAGACCCAGTACTTC	CASSEHSGGETQYF
TRBV3-1	many	.	TRBJ1-1	TGTGCCAGCAGCCATCCAGGGGCGATGAACACTGAAGCTTTCTTT	CASSHPGAMNTEAFF
TRBV6-5	many	.	TRBJ2-6	TGTGCCAGTGTGGCAGTTAGCTCTGGGGCCAACGTCCTGACTTTC	CASVAVSSGANVLTF
TRBV9	few	.	TRBJ1-4	TGTGCCAGCAGCCCGGGGTATTCGGGTGAAAAACTGTTTTTT	CASSPGYSGEKLFF
TRBV5-1	.	.	TRBJ2-2	TGCGCCAGCGAGGCTCAGGGCGGCGGGGAGCTGTTTTTT	CASEAQGGGELFF
TRBV4-1	few	TRBD1	TRBJ1-5	TGCGCCAGCAGCCAAGCCAGGGGGCTTCAGCCCCAGCATTTT	CASSQARGLQPQHF
TRBV7-2	few	.	TRBJ2-6	TGTGCCAGCAGCAATCGGGACTCTGGGGCCAACGTCCTGACTTTC	CASSNRDSGANVLTF
TRBV5-1	.	.	TRBJ2-5	TGCGCCAGCTCAACTCAGGGCTTTCAAGAGACCCAGTACTTC	CASSTQGFQETQYF
TRBV3-1	.	.	TRBJ2-1	TGTGCCAGCAGCACACGAGGATTTTACAATGAGCAGTTCTTC	CASSTRGFYNEQFF
TRBV2	.	TRBD2	TRBJ2-3	TGTGCCAGCAGAGCGGGACGGAACACAGATACGCAGTATTTT	CASRAGRNTDTQYF
TRBV6-5	few	.	TRBJ1-2	TGTGCCAGCAAGGGTCTGGGGAACTATGGCTACACCTTC	CASKGLGNYGYTF
TRBV6-5	.	TRBD2	TRBJ2-1	TGTGCCAGCAGTTACTCGTACAGAGCGGGAGCCTACAATGAGCAGTTCTTC	CASSYSYRAGAYNEQFF
TRBV27	few	TRBD1	TRBJ1-2	TGTGCCAGCAGGGGGACAGGGGGCAACGGCTACACCTTC	CASRGTGGNGYTF
TRBV6-2/TRBV6-3	many	TRBD2	TRBJ2-5	TGTGCCAGCAGGGGACGGACTAGCGGCCAAGAGACCCAGTACTTC	CASRGRTSGQETQYF
TRBV7-2	few	TRBD1	TRBJ2-3	TGTGCCAGCAGCTTAGTCCACAGGGGCCTCACAGATACGCAGTATTTT	CASSLVHRGLTDTQYF
TRBV12-3/TRBV12-4	few	TRBD1	TRBJ2-3	TGTGCCAGCAGTTTTCCCGCTAGGACAGGAGTCGCAGATACGCAGTATTTT	CASSFPARTGVADTQYF
TRBV4-3	.	.	TRBJ2-7	TGCGCCAGCAGCCAAGAGATTCCTTCGGACGAGCAGTACTTC	CASSQEIPSDEQYF
TRBV4-1	few	TRBD1	TRBJ2-7	TGCGCCAGCAGCCAACTGACAGGGTCGGGCGAGCAGTACTTC	CASSQLTGSGEQYF
TRBV5-6	many	.	TRBJ2-3	TGTGCCAGCCTGGGACTTATCACAGATACGCAGTATTTT	CASLGLITDTQYF
TRBV23-1	.	.	TRBJ2-7	TGCGCCAGCAGTACTACCCCTGTCGCCTACGAGCAGTACTTC	CASSTTPVAYEQYF
TRBV5-1	few	TRBD2	TRBJ2-5	TGCGCCAGCAGCCGTGGGGGGGTCCAAGAGACCCAGTACTTC	CASSRGGVQETQYF
TRBV5-5	many	.	TRBJ2-5	TGTGCCAGCAGTCGAAGGGGTTCCGAGGAGACCCAGTACTTC	CASSRRGSEETQYF
TRBV5-4	.	.	TRBJ2-3	TGTGCCAGCAGCTTGAGCTCTAGTAGGTTGGGAGATACGCAGTATTTT	CASSLSSSRLGDTQYF
TRBV20-1	.	.	TRBJ1-6	TGCAGTGCTAGAGTCCCATCAGGGGCGCAAAGGTCACCCCTCCACTTT	CSARVPSGAQRSPLHF
TRBV20-1	many	TRBD2	TRBJ2-5	TGCAGTTTACTAGCGGGGGGTTCGTGGAGTCAAGAGACCCAGTACTTC	CSLLAGGSWSQETQYF
TRBV29-1	few	.	TRBJ1-4	TGCAGCGTTGAGGGAAGGGGGGAAAAACTGTTTTTT	CSVEGRGEKLFF
TRBV28	few	TRBD1	TRBJ1-5	TGTGCCAGCCGATCCTTTTCAGGGACAGGGGTAAATCAGCCCCAGCATTTT	CASRSFSGTGVNQPQHF
TRBV5-8	few	TRBD1	TRBJ1-5	TGTGCCAGCAGCATCGGACAGGGAGGGCAGCCCCAGCATTTT	CASSIGQGGQPQHF
TRBV28	few	.	TRBJ2-6	TGTGCCAGTAAAACACCGAGCTCTGGGGCCAACGTCCTGACTTTC	CASKTPSSGANVLTF